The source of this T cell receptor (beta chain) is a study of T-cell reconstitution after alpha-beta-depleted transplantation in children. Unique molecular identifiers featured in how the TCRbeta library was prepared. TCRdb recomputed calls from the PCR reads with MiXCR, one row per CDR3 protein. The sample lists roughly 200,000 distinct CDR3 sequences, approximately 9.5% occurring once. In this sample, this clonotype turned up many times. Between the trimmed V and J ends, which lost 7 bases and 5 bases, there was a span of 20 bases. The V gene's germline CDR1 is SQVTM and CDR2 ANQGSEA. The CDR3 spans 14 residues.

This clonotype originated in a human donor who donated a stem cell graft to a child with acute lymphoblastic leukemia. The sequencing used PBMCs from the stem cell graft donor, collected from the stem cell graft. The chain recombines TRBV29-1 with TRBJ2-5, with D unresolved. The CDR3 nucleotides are TGCAGCGCATCCGGGCCCCGGTCGCGGGAGACCCAGTACTTC. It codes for CSASGPRSRETQYF.